The 6 T cell receptor beta chains reported below all come from one sample, sequenced in a study of shared clonotypes between healthy human individuals. The repertoire was sequenced with immunoSEQ multiplex PCR; TCRdb's copy has only in-frame clones and lacks some. The data contain roughly 1,100,000 clones, about three quarters of them singletons. The sample comprised memory CD4+ T cells sorted from blood. Subset of the sample: CD45RA-negative fraction. The receptors come from a man between 18 and 29 years old in good health.

V gene TRBV29-1 combines with J gene TRBJ1-6; D gene ambiguous. Germline V CDR1 and CDR2: SQVTM, ANQGSEA. The CDR3 covers 14 residues. V gave up 6 bases and J gave up 7 bases, with 16 bases separating them. In DNA, the CDR3 is TGCAGCGTGAAGGGTACAGCGATCAATTCACCCCTCCACTTT. Translated: CSVKGTAINSPLHF.

V and J are TRBV18 and TRBJ2-3; 13 nucleotides line up with TRBD2. With 6 bases clipped from V and 8 bases from J, the junction kept 8 bases outside the gene matches. The germline gives CDR1 KGHSH, CDR2 LQKENI. The CDR3 has 15 amino acids. The CDR3 region is CASSRGTSGIFTQYF. In nucleotides, the CDR3 is TGTGCCAGCTCGCGGGGGACTAGCGGGATTTTTACGCAGTATTTT.

The chain joins TRBV4-3 to TRBJ2-7, with TRBD1 identical over 9 bases. The CDR3 is made up of 16 amino acids. With 3 bases clipped from V and 3 bases from J, the junction kept 9 bases outside the gene matches. Germline CDR1 reads LGHNA; CDR2 reads YSLEER. The CDR3: CASSHAPGTGLYEQYF. The CDR3 DNA reads TGCGCCAGCAGCCATGCACCCGGGACAGGGCTCTACGAGCAGTACTTC.

This clone was detected only once. V and J are TRBV6-1 and TRBJ1-6, with D tentatively TRBD1 (6 bases). V was cut by 10 bases and J by 8 bases, with 15 bases left in between. This CDR3 region has 13 residues. Germline assignment: CDR1 MNHNS and CDR2 SASEGT. The CDR3 sequence: CATSGTIYSPLHF. CDR3 DNA sequence: TGTGCCACCTCCGGGACAATTTATTCACCCCTCCACTTT.

This clone was seen more than once but under ten times. This specimen includes other DNA sequences encoding the same CDR3. The rearrangement uses TRBV6-6 and TRBJ2-7; D is ambiguous. This CDR3 has 12 residues. Trimming removed 5 bases from V and 2 bases from J, with 7 bases in between. Germline loops: CDR1 MNHNY, CDR2 SVGAGI (reference sequence). This CDR3 reads CASSPLTYEQYF. CDR3 coding DNA: TGTGCCAGCAGTCCCCTCACCTACGAGCAGTACTTC.

The rearrangement joins TRBV7-2 to TRBJ2-1; 8 bases match TRBD1. Germline values: CDR1 SGHTA, CDR2 FQGNSA. This CDR3 contains 15 residues. The V and J ends lost 5 bases and 2 bases, in that order; junction bases with no gene match: 5. CDR3 in amino acids: CASSRAGGTYNEQFF. The CDR3 DNA reads TGTGCCAGCAGCCGGGCAGGGGGCACCTACAATGAGCAGTTCTTC.